This T cell receptor (beta chain) is drawn from a study of T cells in Graves' hyperthyroidism and ophthalmopathy. Study observations and caveats: Ophthalmopathy onset followed model prediction by a median approximately 5.9 months.

RNA transcripts provided the source from which TCR beta CDR3 regions were amplified. The TCR CDR3 was amplified in a first-round RT-PCR using the HTBI primer set. A single record per CDR3 protein comes from TCRdb applying MiXCR to the multiplex PCR reads. Of over 350,000 distinct CDR3 sequences in the sample, about 18% were seen once. This clonotype appeared a few times. As yet, its antigen is unknown. The CDR3 totals 15 residues. Looked up from germline, CDR1 is MNHNS and CDR2 is SASEGT. Between the trimmed V and J ends, which lost 7 bases and 0 bases, there was a span of 12 bases. The rearrangement uses TRBV6-1 and TRBJ2-2; no reliable D call. The clonotype originates from a young man with Graves' ophthalmopathy. Sequences were obtained from blood. CDR3 nucleotides: TGTGCCAGCAACCCAACTCGGCCGAACACCGGGGAGCTGTTTTTT. Translation gives CASNPTRPNTGELFF.